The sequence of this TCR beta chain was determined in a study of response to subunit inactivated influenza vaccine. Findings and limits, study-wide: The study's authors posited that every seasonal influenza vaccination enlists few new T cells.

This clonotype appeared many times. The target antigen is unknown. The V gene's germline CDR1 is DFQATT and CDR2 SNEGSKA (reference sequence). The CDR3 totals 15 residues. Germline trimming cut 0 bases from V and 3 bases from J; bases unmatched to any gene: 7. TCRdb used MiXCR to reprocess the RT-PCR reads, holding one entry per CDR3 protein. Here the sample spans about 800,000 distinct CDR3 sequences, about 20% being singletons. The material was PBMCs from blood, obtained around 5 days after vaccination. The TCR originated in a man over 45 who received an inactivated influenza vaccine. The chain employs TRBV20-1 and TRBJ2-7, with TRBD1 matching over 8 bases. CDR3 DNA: TGCAGTGCTAGAGATTCCGGGACAGGCCGCTACGAGCAGTACTTC. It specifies CSARDSGTGRYEQYF.